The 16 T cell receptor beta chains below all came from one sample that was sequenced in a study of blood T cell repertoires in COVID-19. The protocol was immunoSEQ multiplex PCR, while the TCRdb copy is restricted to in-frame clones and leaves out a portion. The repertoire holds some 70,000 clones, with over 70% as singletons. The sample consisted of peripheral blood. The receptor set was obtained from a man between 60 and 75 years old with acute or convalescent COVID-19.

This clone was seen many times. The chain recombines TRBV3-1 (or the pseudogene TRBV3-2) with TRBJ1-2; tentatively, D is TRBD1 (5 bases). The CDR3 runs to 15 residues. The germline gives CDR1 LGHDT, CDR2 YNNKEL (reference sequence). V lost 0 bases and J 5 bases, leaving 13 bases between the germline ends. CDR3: CASSQDYGGSYGYTF. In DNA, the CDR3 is TGTGCCAGCAGCCAAGATTACGGGGGATCTTATGGCTACACCTTC.

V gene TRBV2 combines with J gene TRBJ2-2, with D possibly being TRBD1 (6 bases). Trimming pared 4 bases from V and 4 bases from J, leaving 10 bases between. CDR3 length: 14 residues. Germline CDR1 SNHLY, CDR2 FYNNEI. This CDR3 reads CASSVGQSTGELFF. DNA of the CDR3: TGTGCCAGCAGTGTTGGACAGAGCACCGGGGAGCTGTTTTTT. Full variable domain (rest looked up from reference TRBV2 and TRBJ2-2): EPEVTQTPSHQVTQMGQEVILRCVPISNHLYFYWYRQILGQKVEFLVSFYNNEISEKSEIFDDQFSVERPDGSNFTLKIRSTKLEDSAMYFCASSVGQSTGELFFGEGSRLTVL.

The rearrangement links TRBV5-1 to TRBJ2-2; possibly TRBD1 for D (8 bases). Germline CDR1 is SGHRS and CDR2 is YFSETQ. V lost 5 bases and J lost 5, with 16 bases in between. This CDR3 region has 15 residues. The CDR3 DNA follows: TGCGCCAGCAGACGTGGACAGGGAGGGACCGGGGAGCTGTTTTTT. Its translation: CASRRGQGGTGELFF.

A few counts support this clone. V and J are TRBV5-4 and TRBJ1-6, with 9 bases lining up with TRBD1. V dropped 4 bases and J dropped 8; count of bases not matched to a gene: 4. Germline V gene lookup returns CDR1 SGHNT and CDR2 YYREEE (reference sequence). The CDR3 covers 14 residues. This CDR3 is CASSRGQGDSPLHF. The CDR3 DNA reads TGTGCCAGCAGCCGGGGACAGGGTGATTCACCCCTCCACTTT.

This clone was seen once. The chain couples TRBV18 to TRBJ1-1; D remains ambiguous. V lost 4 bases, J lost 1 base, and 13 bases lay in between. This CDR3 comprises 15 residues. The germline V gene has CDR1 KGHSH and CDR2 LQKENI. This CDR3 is CASSRSDSPNTEAFF. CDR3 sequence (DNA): TGTGCCAGCTCACGAAGTGACTCACCGAACACTGAAGCTTTCTTT.

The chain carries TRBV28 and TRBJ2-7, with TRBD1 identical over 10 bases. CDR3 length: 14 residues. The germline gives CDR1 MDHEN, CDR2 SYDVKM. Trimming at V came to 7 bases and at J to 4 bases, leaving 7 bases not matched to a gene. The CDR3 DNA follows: TGTGCCAGCATCGAGACAGGGGGCGGATACGAGCAGTACTTC. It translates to CASIETGGGYEQYF.

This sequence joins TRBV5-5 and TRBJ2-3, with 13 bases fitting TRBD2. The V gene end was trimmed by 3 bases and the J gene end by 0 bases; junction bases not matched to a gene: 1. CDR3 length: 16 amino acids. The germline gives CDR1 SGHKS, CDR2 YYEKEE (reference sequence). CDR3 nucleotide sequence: TGTGCCAGCAGCTCGGGACTAGCGGGAAGCACAGATACGCAGTATTTT. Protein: CASSSGLAGSTDTQYF.

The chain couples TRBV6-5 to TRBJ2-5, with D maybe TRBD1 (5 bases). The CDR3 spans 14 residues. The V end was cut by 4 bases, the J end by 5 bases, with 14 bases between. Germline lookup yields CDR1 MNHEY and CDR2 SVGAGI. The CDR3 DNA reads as TGTGCCAGCAGTTCGACAGTAGGTCTGGAGACCCAGTACTTC. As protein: CASSSTVGLETQYF.

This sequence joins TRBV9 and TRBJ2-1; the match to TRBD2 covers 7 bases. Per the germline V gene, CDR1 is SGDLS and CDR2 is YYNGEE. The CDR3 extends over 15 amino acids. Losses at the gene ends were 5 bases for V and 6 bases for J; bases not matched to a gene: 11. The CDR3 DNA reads TGTGCCAGCAGTCCGAACATAGCGGGCGTCAATGAGCAGTTCTTC. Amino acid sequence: CASSPNIAGVNEQFF.

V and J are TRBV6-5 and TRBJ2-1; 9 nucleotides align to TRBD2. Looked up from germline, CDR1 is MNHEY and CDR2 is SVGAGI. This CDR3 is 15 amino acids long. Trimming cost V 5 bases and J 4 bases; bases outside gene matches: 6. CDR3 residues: CASSKLAGFYNEQFF. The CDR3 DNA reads TGTGCCAGCAGTAAGCTAGCGGGATTTTACAATGAGCAGTTCTTC.

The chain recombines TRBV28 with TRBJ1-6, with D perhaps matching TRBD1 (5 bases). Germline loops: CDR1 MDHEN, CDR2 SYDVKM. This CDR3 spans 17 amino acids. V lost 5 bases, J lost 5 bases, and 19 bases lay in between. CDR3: CASSPSTGRGDNSPLHF. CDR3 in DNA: TGTGCCAGCAGTCCCTCGACGGGTCGGGGGGATAATTCACCCCTCCACTTT.

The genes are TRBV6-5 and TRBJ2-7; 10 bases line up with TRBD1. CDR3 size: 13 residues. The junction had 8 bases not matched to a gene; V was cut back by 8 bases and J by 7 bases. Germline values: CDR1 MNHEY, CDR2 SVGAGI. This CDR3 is CASGRQGADEQYV. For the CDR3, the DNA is TGTGCCAGCGGCCGACAGGGGGCGGATGAGCAGTACGTC.

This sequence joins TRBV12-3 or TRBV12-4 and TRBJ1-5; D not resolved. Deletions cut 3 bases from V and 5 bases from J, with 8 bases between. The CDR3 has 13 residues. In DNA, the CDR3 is TGTGCCAGCAGTTTGAGGGTATATCAGCCCCAGCATTTT. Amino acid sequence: CASSLRVYQPQHF.

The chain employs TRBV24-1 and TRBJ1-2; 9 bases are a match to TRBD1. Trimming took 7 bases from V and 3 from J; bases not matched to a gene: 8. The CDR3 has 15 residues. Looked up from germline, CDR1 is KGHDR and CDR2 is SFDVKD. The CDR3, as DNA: TGTGCCACCAGCGAACAGGGGGCTGAGGACTATGGCTACACCTTC. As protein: CATSEQGAEDYGYTF.

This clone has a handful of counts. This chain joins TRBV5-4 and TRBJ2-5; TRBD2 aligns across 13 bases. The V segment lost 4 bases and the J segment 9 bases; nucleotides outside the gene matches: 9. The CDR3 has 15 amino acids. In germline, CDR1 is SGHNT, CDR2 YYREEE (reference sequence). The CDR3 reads CASSPRQGLAGAQYF. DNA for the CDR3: TGTGCCAGCAGCCCCCGACAAGGACTAGCGGGGGCCCAGTACTTC.

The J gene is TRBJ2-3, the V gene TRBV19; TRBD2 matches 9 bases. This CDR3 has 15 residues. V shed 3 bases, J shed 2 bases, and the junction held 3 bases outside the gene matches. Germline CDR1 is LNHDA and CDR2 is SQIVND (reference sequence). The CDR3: CASSIGGGATDTQYF. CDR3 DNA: TGTGCCAGTAGTATCGGCGGGGGGGCCACAGATACGCAGTATTTT. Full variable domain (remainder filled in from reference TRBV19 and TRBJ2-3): DGGITQSPKYLFRKEGQNVTLSCEQNLNHDAMYWYRQDPGQGLRLIYYSQIVNDFQKGDIAEGYSVSREKKESFPLTVTSAQKNPTAFYLCASSIGGGATDTQYFGPGTRLTVL.